Listed below are T cell receptor beta chains from one sample, sequenced in a study of cytomegalovirus exposure and HLA in healthy donors. The protocol was immunoSEQ multiplex PCR, while the TCRdb copy is restricted to in-frame clones and leaves out a portion. The table has under 200,000 clones, around 78% seen once. The material sequenced was PBMCs. Receptors originate from a woman between 25 and 40 years old in good health and CMV-seropositive. Both conserved end residues are part of each CDR3. A D gene is named only where the DNA matches it firmly. Only part of the rows carry a size: once, few, many, or a class if the clone is expanded.

TGTGCCAGCAGTACAACCATCGGACAGGCGGGCACTGAAGCTTTCTTT,CASSTTIGQAGTEAFF,TRBD1,TRBV28,TRBJ1-1,-
TGTGCCAGCAGCCCCTCAGCGGATCTCTACGAGCAGTACTTC,CASSPSADLYEQYF,-,TRBV7-9,TRBJ2-7,-
TGTGCCAGTAGCACGCCAAGGGGGGGAACCTACGAGCAGTACTTC,CASSTPRGGTYEQYF,-,TRBV19,TRBJ2-7,-
TGTGCCAGCAGTTCCGGGACAATAAACGAGCAGTACTTC,CASSSGTINEQYF,-,TRBV6-6,TRBJ2-7,-
TGCGCCAGCAGCGAAGGAAACGGGGTAATGACAGATACGCAGTATTTT,CASSEGNGVMTDTQYF,-,TRBV10-1,TRBJ2-3,-
TGTGCCAGCAGCCCCCGGGACAGGGTAGGGGGAGAGACCCAGTACTTC,CASSPRDRVGGETQYF,TRBD1,TRBV14,TRBJ2-5,-
TGTGCCAGCAGCGCCCGGACAGGGCTCGGAGGAAACACCATATATTTT,CASSARTGLGGNTIYF,-,TRBV21-1,TRBJ1-3,-
TGTGCCAGCGGGAGCTCCTACGAGCAGTACTTC,CASGSSYEQYF,-,TRBV28,TRBJ2-7,-
TGTGCCAGCAGCTCCCGGACTAGCGGGAGGCAAGAGACCCAGTACTTC,CASSSRTSGRQETQYF,TRBD2,TRBV7-2,TRBJ2-5,-
TGTGCCAGTAGTACCGGGAGAAACACTGAAGCTTTCTTT,CASSTGRNTEAFF,-,TRBV19,TRBJ1-1,-
TGTGCCAGCAGCACCGGGACAGAAGATGAAAAACTGTTTTTT,CASSTGTEDEKLFF,TRBD1,TRBV9,TRBJ1-4,-
TGTGCCAGCTCACAAGACTCTGCTCCCGCCGAAGCTTTCTTT,CASSQDSAPAEAFF,-,TRBV18,TRBJ1-1,few
TGTGCCAGCAGCCCCGGACAGGGGGCCGACAATGAGCAGTTCTTC,CASSPGQGADNEQFF,TRBD1,TRBV11-2,TRBJ2-1,-
TGTGCCAGTAGGCCAGTTCTACGGGACAACAATCAGCCCCAGCATTTT,CASRPVLRDNNQPQHF,-,TRBV19,TRBJ1-5,-
TGCGCCAGCAGCCCGACAGGGGCAAAGGGCAATGAGCAGTTCTTC,CASSPTGAKGNEQFF,TRBD1,TRBV4-1,TRBJ2-1,-
TGTGCCACACAGACAGGGGGCCGCGCAAAGACCATATATTTT,CATQTGGRAKTIYF,-,TRBV21-1,TRBJ1-3,-
TGTGCCAGCAGCTTAGTGGGGCGGAATCAGCCCCAGCATTTT,CASSLVGRNQPQHF,-,TRBV7-9,TRBJ1-5,-
TGTGCCAGCGCCGGGACAGGGGGGGGAGATACGCAGTATTTT,CASAGTGGGDTQYF,TRBD1,TRBV25-1,TRBJ2-3,-
TGTGCCAGCACCCTAGCGGGAGCGTACAATGAGCAGTTCTTC,CASTLAGAYNEQFF,TRBD2,TRBV7-9,TRBJ2-1,-
TGTGCCAGCAGCTTAGATGGGACAGGTGGCACTGAAGCTTTCTTT,CASSLDGTGGTEAFF,TRBD1,TRBV11-3,TRBJ1-1,-
TGTGCCAGCAGTCCCCGGACAGGGATGAACACTGAAGCTTTCTTT,CASSPRTGMNTEAFF,TRBD1,TRBV6-1,TRBJ1-1,-
TGTGCCTGGAGTCTCAGGAATAATTCACCCCTCCACTTT,CAWSLRNNSPLHF,-,TRBV30,TRBJ1-6,-
TGTGCCAGCAGCTCCCTCAGGGGGAACTACGAGCAGTACTTC,CASSSLRGNYEQYF,TRBD1,TRBV7-9,TRBJ2-7,-
TGTGCCAGCAGATTGGAGGGGTTGGACACCGGGGAGCTGTTTTTT,CASRLEGLDTGELFF,-,TRBV2,TRBJ2-2,-
TGTGCCAGCAGTTACGGCGCGGAGGGCCACTCCTATAATTCACCTCTCCACTTT,CASSYGAEGHSYNSPLHF,-,TRBV6-7,TRBJ1-6,-
TGTGCCAGCAGCACAGGTAGCGGAAACACCATATATTTT,CASSTGSGNTIYF,-,TRBV7-2,TRBJ1-3,-
TGTGCCAGCAGTCGGGACAGGGGGCTGGAAACGAACGAGCAGTACTTC,CASSRDRGLETNEQYF,TRBD1,TRBV6-6,TRBJ2-7,-
TGTGCCAGCAGCCCCCTCGGGCCGACAGCCTGGACTGAAGCTTTCTTT,CASSPLGPTAWTEAFF,-,TRBV7-9,TRBJ1-1,-
TGTGCCAGCAGCTTGATCGAGGACAATGAGCAGTTCTTC,CASSLIEDNEQFF,-,TRBV5-6,TRBJ2-1,once
TGCGCCACCTCGGTAGGGGTCCTCTCTGGGGCCAACGTCCTGACTTTC,CATSVGVLSGANVLTF,-,TRBV5-1,TRBJ2-6,-
TGCGCCACCGCTATGGGCCTTATCTACGAGCAGTACTTC,CATAMGLIYEQYF,-,TRBV10-2,TRBJ2-7,-